One and the same sample provided the 11 T cell receptor beta chains below, sequenced in a study of cytomegalovirus exposure and HLA in healthy donors. This PCR relied on a set of 60 Vbeta primers and 13 Jbeta primers. The table came from immunoSEQ multiplex PCR; TCRdb's copy has only in-frame clones and leaves some out. The sample includes some 180,000 clones, around 78% of them seen just once. The specimen was PBMCs. The receptor source for this set is a woman in her twenties or thirties in good health and CMV-seropositive.

The chain links TRBV5-4 to TRBJ2-3; D is ambiguous. CDR3 size: 14 residues. From germline, CDR1 is SGHNT and CDR2 YYREEE (reference sequence). V was trimmed by 2 bases and J by 4 bases, leaving 11 bases between them. The CDR3 DNA is TGTGCCAGCAGCTTAGAGCACCCGTCAGATACGCAGTATTTT. Translation: CASSLEHPSDTQYF.

V gene TRBV7-9 combines with J gene TRBJ1-1, with 9 bases lining up with TRBD1. The CDR3 sequence is 13 residues long. Looked up from germline, CDR1 is SEHNR and CDR2 is FQNEAQ (reference sequence). J was trimmed by 4 bases and V by 5 bases; bases with no gene match: 2. The CDR3 here is CASSGTGITEAFF. CDR3 DNA: TGTGCCAGCAGCGGGACAGGGATCACTGAAGCTTTCTTT.

The CDR3 DNA follows: TGTGCCAGCAGGCCGGGACTAGCGGGAGTCGAGCAGTACTTC. Translated, it gives CASRPGLAGVEQYF. V and J are TRBV11-2 and TRBJ2-7, with 14 bases identical to TRBD2. Unmatched junction bases numbered 4, after V lost 6 bases and J lost 6 bases. This CDR3 spans 14 amino acids. Germline V lookup: CDR1 SGHAT, CDR2 FQNNGV.

This clone was seen more than once but under ten times. The chain is built from TRBV4-3 and TRBJ2-7; D not certain. The ends were cut back, 0 bases at V and 4 bases at J, with 7 bases in the middle. Germline-derived CDR1 and CDR2 are LGHNA and YSLEER. The CDR3 has 13 residues. In DNA, the CDR3 is TGCGCCAGCAGCCAAGAAGTAGAGTACGAGCAGTACTTC. Encoded protein: CASSQEVEYEQYF.

V is TRBV19 and J is TRBJ2-7; TRBD2 matches at 7 bases. The V gene end was trimmed by 1 base and the J gene end by 3 bases; junction bases not matched to a gene: 0. This CDR3 contains 13 residues. The germline gives CDR1 LNHDA, CDR2 SQIVND (reference sequence). CDR3 coding DNA: TGTGCCAGTAGTATAGCGGGGGGCTACGAGCAGTACTTC. Translation: CASSIAGGYEQYF.

This clone appeared a few times. The chain combines TRBV27 with TRBJ2-7; D is ambiguous. V was trimmed by 3 bases and J by 9 bases, leaving 3 bases between them. CDR1 is MNHEY, CDR2 SMNVEV, per germline (reference sequence). The CDR3 has 9 residues. CDR3 sequence (DNA): TGTGCCAGCAGTTTCGGGCAGTACTTC. Amino acid sequence: CASSFGQYF.

The chain employs TRBV2 and TRBJ1-2, with TRBD1 as a possible D gene (5 bases). V lost 7 bases and J 2 bases, leaving 14 bases between the germline ends. The CDR3 spans 14 residues. The V gene's germline CDR1 is SNHLY and CDR2 FYNNEI. CDR3 in amino acids: CASMRGGENYGYTF. The CDR3 region has the DNA TGTGCCAGCATGAGAGGAGGGGAAAACTATGGCTACACCTTC.

The V and J genes are TRBV9 and TRBJ2-7, with TRBD1 matching over 7 bases. The germline gives CDR1 SGDLS, CDR2 YYNGEE. The trim removed 10 bases at V and 4 bases at J, leaving 5 bases unmatched. CDR3 length: 11 residues. The CDR3 sequence: CAGKQGYEQYF. The CDR3 coding sequence is TGTGCCGGAAAACAGGGGTACGAGCAGTACTTC.

This clone was detected a few times. The chain combines TRBV10-3 with TRBJ1-5; D is unresolved. The V end lost 10 bases, the J end lost 2 bases, and 15 bases lay between the germline ends. This CDR3 is 14 amino acids long. Germline lookup yields CDR1 ENHRY and CDR2 SYGVKD. CDR3 residues: CATNIDTRNQPQHF. The CDR3 nucleotides read TGTGCCACCAACATTGACACTCGCAATCAGCCCCAGCATTTT.

The chain employs TRBV28 and TRBJ2-7; TRBD1 aligns across 9 bases. Germline lookup yields CDR1 MDHEN and CDR2 SYDVKM. V gave up 4 bases and J gave up 7 bases; unmatched junction bases: 2. This CDR3 has 12 residues. The CDR3 nucleotides read TGTGCCAGCAGTTGGGGGACAGGGGAGCAGTACTTC. Amino acid sequence: CASSWGTGEQYF.

V and J are TRBV10-3 and TRBJ1-6; D is unresolved. V lost 7 bases, J lost 9 bases, and 13 bases lay in between. The CDR3 is 13 amino acids. Germline V gives CDR1 ENHRY, CDR2 SYGVKD. The DNA of the CDR3 is TGTGCCATCACCTCGGCCGGGAGTTCACCCCTCCACTTT. Amino acid sequence: CAITSAGSSPLHF.